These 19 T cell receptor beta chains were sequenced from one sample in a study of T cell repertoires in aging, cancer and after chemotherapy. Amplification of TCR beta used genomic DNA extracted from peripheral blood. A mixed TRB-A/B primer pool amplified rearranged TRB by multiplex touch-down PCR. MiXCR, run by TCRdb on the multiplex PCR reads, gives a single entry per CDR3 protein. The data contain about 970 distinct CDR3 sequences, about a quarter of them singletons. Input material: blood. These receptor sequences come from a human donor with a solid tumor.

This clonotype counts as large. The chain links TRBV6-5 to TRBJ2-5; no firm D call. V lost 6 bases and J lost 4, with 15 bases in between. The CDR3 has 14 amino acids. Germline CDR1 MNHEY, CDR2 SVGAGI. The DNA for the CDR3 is TGTGCCAGCAGCTGGAGATCGCGGCCAGAGACCCAGTACTTC. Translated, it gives CASSWRSRPETQYF.

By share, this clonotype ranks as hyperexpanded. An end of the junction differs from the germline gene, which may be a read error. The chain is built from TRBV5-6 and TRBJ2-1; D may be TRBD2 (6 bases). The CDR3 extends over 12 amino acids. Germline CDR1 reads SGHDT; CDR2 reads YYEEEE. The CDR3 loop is CASSQDYHEQFF. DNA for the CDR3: TGTGCCAGCAGCCAGGACTACCATGAGCAGTTCTTC.

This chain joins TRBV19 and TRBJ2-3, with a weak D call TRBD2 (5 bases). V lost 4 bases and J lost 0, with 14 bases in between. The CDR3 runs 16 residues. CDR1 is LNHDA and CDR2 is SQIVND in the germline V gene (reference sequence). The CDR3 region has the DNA TGTGCCAGTAGTAAACCAGCGGATTCTAGCACAGATACGCAGTATTTT. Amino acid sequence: CASSKPADSSTDTQYF. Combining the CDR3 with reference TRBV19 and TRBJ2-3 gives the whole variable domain DGGITQSPKYLFRKEGQNVTLSCEQNLNHDAMYWYRQDPGQGLRLIYYSQIVNDFQKGDIAEGYSVSREKKESFPLTVTSAQKNPTAFYLCASSKPADSSTDTQYFGPGTRLTVL.

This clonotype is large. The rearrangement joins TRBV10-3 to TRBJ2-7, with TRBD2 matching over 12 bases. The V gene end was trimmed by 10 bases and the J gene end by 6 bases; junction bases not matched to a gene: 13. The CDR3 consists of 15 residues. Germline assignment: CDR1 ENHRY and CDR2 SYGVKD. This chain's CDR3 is CATTGLAGMASEQYF. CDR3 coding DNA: TGTGCCACCACTGGACTAGCGGGAATGGCTAGCGAGCAGTACTTC.

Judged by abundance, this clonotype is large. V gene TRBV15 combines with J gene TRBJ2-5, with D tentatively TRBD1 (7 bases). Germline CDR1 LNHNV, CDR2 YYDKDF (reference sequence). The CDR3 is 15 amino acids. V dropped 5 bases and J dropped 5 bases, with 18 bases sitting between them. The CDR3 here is CATSHTAGGMETQYF. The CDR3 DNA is TGTGCCACCAGCCACACGGCAGGGGGGATGGAGACCCAGTACTTC.

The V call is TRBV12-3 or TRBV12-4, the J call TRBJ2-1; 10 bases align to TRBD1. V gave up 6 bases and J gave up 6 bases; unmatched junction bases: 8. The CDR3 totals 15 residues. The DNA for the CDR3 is TGTGCCAGCAGCCCCGGGACAGGGGTGATCAATGAGCAGTTCTTC. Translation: CASSPGTGVINEQFF.

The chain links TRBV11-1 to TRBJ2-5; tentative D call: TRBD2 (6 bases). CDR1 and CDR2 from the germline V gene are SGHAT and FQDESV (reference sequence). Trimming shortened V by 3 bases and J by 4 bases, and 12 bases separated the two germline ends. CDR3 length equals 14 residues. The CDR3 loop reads CASSFGSTPETQYF. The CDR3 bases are TGTGCCAGCAGCTTCGGGAGCACCCCAGAGACCCAGTACTTC.

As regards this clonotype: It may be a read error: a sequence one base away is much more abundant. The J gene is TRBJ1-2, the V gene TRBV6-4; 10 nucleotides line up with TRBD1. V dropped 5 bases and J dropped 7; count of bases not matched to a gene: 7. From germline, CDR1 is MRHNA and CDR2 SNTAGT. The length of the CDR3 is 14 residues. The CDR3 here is CASSNWDRGGGYTF. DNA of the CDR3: TGTGCCAGCAGTAACTGGGACAGGGGCGGTGGCTACACCTTC.

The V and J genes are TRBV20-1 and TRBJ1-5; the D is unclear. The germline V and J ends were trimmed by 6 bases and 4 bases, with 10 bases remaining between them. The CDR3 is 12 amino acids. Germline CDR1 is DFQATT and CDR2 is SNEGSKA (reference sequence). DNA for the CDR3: TGCAGTGCCTCTGACCCTAATCAGCCCCAGCATTTT. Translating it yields CSASDPNQPQHF.

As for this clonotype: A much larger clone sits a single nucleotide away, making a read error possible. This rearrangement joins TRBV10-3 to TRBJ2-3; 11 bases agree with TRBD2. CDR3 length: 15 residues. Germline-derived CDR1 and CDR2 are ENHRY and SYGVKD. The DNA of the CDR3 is TGTGCCATCAGTGATCTAGCGGGAGGATCAGATGCGCAGTATTTT. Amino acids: CAISDLAGGSDAQYF.

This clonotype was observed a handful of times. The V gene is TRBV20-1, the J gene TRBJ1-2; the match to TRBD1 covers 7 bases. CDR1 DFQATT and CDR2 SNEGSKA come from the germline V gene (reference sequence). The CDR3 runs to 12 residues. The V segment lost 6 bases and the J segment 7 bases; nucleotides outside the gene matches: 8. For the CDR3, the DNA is TGCAGTGCGAACAGGGGAGTCGGTGGCTACACCTTC. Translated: CSANRGVGGYTF.

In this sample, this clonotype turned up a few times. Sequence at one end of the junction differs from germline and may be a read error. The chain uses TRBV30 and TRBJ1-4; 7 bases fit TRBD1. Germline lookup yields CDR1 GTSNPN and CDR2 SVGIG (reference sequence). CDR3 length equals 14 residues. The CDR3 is CASDRQGTNEKLFF. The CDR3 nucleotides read TGTGCTTCCGACCGACAGGGTACTAACGAAAAACTGTTTTTT. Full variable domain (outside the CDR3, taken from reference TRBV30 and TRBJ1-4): SQTIHQWPATLVQPVGSPLSLECTVEGTSNPNLYWYRQAAGRGLQLLFYSVGIGQISSEVPQNLSASRPQDRQFILSSKKLLLSDSGFYLCASDRQGTNEKLFFGSGTQLSVL.

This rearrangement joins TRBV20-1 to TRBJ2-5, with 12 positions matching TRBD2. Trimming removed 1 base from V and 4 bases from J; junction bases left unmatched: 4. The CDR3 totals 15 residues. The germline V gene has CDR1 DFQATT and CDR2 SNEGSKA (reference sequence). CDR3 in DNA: TGCAGTGCTAGAGGACTAGCGGGAGTAATAGAGACCCAGTACTTC. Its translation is CSARGLAGVIETQYF.

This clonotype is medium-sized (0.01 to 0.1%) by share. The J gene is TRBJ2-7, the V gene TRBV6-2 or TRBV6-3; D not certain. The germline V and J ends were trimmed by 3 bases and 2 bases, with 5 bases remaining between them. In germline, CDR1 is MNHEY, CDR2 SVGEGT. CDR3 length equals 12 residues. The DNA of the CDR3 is TGTGCCAGCAGTTATCCCCCCTACGAGCAGTACTTC. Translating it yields CASSYPPYEQYF.

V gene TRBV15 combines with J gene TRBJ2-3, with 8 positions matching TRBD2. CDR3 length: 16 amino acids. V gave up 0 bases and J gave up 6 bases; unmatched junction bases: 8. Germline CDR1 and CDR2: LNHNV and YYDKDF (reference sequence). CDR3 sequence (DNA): TGTGCCACCAGCAGAGACCCGGGAGGGGGGGGTGATACGCAGTATTTT. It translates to CATSRDPGGGGDTQYF.

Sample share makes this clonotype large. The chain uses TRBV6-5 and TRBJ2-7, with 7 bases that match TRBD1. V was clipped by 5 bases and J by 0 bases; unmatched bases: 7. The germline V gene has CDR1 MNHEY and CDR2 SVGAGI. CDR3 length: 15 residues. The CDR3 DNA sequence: TGTGCCAGCAGTCCGCGGGCAGGGGGCTCCTACGAGCAGTACTTC. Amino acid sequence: CASSPRAGGSYEQYF.

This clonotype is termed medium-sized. CDR3: CASTGTSGSSLLQFF. The CDR3 bases are TGTGCCAGCACCGGGACTAGCGGGAGTTCCCTGCTGCAGTTCTTC. The genes are TRBV27 and TRBJ2-1, with 14 bases fitting TRBD2. The CDR3 has 15 residues. The trim removed 7 bases at V and 12 bases at J, leaving 11 bases unmatched. CDR1 is MNHEY, CDR2 SMNVEV, per germline (reference sequence).

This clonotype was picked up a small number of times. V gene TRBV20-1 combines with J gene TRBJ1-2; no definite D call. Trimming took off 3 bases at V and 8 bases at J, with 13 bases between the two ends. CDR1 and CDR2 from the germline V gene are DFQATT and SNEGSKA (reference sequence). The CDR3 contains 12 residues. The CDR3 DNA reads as TGCAGTGCTAGTTCTACCGACTTGGGCTACACCTTC. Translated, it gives CSASSTDLGYTF.

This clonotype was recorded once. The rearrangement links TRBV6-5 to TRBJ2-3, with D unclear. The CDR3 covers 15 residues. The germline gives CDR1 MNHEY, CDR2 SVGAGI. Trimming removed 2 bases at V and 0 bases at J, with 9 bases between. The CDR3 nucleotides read TGTGCCAGCAGTTACACTGGCGTAAGCACAGATACGCAGTATTTT. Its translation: CASSYTGVSTDTQYF.